The 28 T cell receptor beta chains below all came from one sample that was sequenced in a study of T cells in Graves' hyperthyroidism and ophthalmopathy. Amplification yielded TCR beta CDR3 regions, with RNA transcripts as the source. Using the HTBI primer set, a first-round RT-PCR was run on the TCR CDR3. TCRdb used MiXCR to reprocess the multiplex PCR reads, holding one entry per CDR3 protein. The sample consists of about 110,000 distinct CDR3 sequences, around a sixth of them appearing once. Sequences were obtained from blood. The receptors originated from a woman aged 50 to 60 with Graves' hyperthyroidism.

This clonotype has at least ten counts. The chain recombines TRBV5-1 with TRBJ1-2; D is unresolved. Germline-derived CDR1 and CDR2 are SGHRS and YFSETQ. Trimming stripped 4 bases from V and 0 bases from J, with 16 bases between. The CDR3 covers 16 residues. The CDR3 sequence is CASSHTPTSTNYGYTF. CDR3 nucleotide sequence: TGCGCCAGCAGCCATACCCCGACATCCACTAACTATGGCTACACCTTC. Full variable domain (missing parts from reference TRBV5-1 and TRBJ1-2): KAGVTQTPRYLIKTRGQQVTLSCSPISGHRSVSWYQQTPGQGLQFLFEYFSETQRNKGNFPGRFSGRQFSNSRSEMNVSTLELGDSALYLCASSHTPTSTNYGYTFGSGTRLTVV.

Ten or more counts support this clonotype. V gene TRBV6-1 combines with J gene TRBJ2-7; TRBD1 matches at 9 bases. V was clipped by 7 bases and J by 4 bases; unmatched bases: 14. Germline V gene data show CDR1 as MNHNS and CDR2 as SASEGT. The CDR3 is made up of 16 amino acids. The CDR3 DNA follows: TGTGCCAGCAACAACATCGGGACAGGGCTTGGGTACGAGCAGTACTTC. As protein: CASNNIGTGLGYEQYF.

This clonotype was seen ten or more times. The chain uses TRBV28 and TRBJ1-2; D is ambiguous. The CDR3 runs to 13 residues. Deletions cut 5 bases from V and 4 bases from J, with 11 bases between. CDR1 is MDHEN, CDR2 SYDVKM, per germline. CDR3 region: CASSGVNFYGYTF. The CDR3 DNA reads TGTGCCAGCAGTGGGGTCAACTTCTATGGCTACACCTTC.

In its sample, this clonotype was seen many times. This rearrangement joins TRBV10-3 to TRBJ2-5; D is undetermined. The ends were cut back, 3 bases at V and 5 bases at J, with 7 bases in the middle. Germline-derived CDR1 and CDR2 are ENHRY and SYGVKD. There are 12 residues in the CDR3. CDR3: CAISDHGETQYF. Written as DNA, the CDR3 is TGTGCCATCAGTGATCATGGGGAGACCCAGTACTTC.

Many counts were recorded for this clonotype. The gene calls are TRBV10-3 and TRBJ2-7; 11 nucleotides agree with TRBD1. Germline values: CDR1 ENHRY, CDR2 SYGVKD. With V trimmed by 4 bases and J by 4 bases, 6 bases remained unmatched. The CDR3 consists of 15 residues. This CDR3 reads CAISGTGGAGYEQYV. For the CDR3, the DNA is TGTGCCATCAGTGGGACAGGGGGCGCCGGATACGAGCAGTACGTC.

This clonotype was picked up many times. The gene calls are TRBV15 and TRBJ2-5, with TRBD2 as a possible D gene (5 bases). The CDR3 spans 14 residues. The V and J ends lost 2 bases and 4 bases respectively, with 11 bases between them. CDR1 is LNHNV and CDR2 is YYDKDF in the germline V gene (reference sequence). The CDR3 DNA reads TGTGCCACCAGCAGACCCAATGGGAGAGAGACCCAGTACTTC. Translated, it gives CATSRPNGRETQYF.

Comments on this clonotype: This may stem from a read error, because a much larger clone lies one nucleotide away. J is TRBJ2-1 and V is TRBV24-1; the D is unclear. The germline V gene has CDR1 KGHDR and CDR2 SFDVKD. The CDR3 totals 13 residues. CDR3 bases: TGTGCCACCAGTGGGCAGCCCTACAATGAGCAGCTCTTC. Amino acids: CATSGQPYNEQLF.

The table lists this clonotype with many counts. V is TRBV28 and J is TRBJ1-4; D is possibly TRBD1 (5 bases). The CDR3 extends over 15 amino acids. The germline CDR1 and CDR2 sequences are MDHEN and SYDVKM. The V and J ends lost 6 bases and 5 bases respectively, with 16 bases between them. The CDR3 loop reads CASSPPGPINEKLFF. CDR3 in DNA: TGTGCCAGCAGCCCTCCGGGACCGATAAATGAAAAACTGTTTTTT.

The CDR3 loop is CASSLGAQIEQYF. The CDR3 coding sequence is TGTGCCAGCAGTTTAGGTGCCCAGATCGAGCAGTACTTC. This chain links TRBV28 with TRBJ2-7; D is uncertain. The CDR3 runs 13 residues. CDR1 is MDHEN and CDR2 is SYDVKM in the germline V gene. V dropped 2 bases and J dropped 6 bases, with 11 bases sitting between them. Looking up the rest from reference TRBV28 and TRBJ2-7 gives the full variable domain: DVKVTQSSRYLVKRTGEKVFLECVQDMDHENMFWYRQDPGLGLRLIYFSYDVKMKEKGDIPEGYSVSREKKERFSLILESASTNQTSMYLCASSLGAQIEQYFGPGTRLTVT.

Ten or more counts support this clonotype. The V gene is TRBV7-9, the J gene TRBJ2-1; no reliable D call. This CDR3 spans 10 amino acids. Germline CDR1 and CDR2: SEHNR and FQNEAQ (reference sequence). V dropped 5 bases and J dropped 6 bases, with 2 bases sitting between them. This CDR3 reads CASSRNEQFF. DNA for the CDR3: TGTGCCAGCAGCCGCAATGAGCAGTTCTTC.

In this sample, this clonotype turned up many times. CDR3: CASSDRDGYTF. The CDR3 DNA is TGTGCCAGCTCAGACAGGGATGGCTACACCTTC. The chain uses TRBV18 and TRBJ1-2; 7 bases match TRBD1. Germline CDR1 KGHSH, CDR2 LQKENI. The CDR3 totals 11 residues. The junction had 0 bases not matched to a gene; V was cut back by 5 bases and J by 6 bases. The whole variable domain, filled in from reference TRBV18 and TRBJ1-2, reads NAGVMQNPRHLVRRRGQEARLRCSPMKGHSHVYWYRQLPEEGLKFMVYLQKENIIDESGMPKERFSAEFPKEGPSILRIQQVVRGDSAAYFCASSDRDGYTFGSGTRLTVV.

The chain links TRBV6-1 to TRBJ1-5, with D tentatively TRBD1 (5 bases). Germline assignment: CDR1 MNHNS and CDR2 SASEGT. The CDR3 totals 13 residues. V gave up 5 bases and J gave up 2 bases, with 7 bases separating them. CDR3 nucleotide sequence: TGTGCCAGCAGTACCAGGGGCAATCAGCCCCAGCATTTT. Its translation: CASSTRGNQPQHF.

V is TRBV7-9 and J is TRBJ1-2; no clear D gene. Trimming took off 2 bases at V and 0 bases at J, with 16 bases between the two ends. The CDR3 contains 17 residues. Germline V gives CDR1 SEHNR, CDR2 FQNEAQ (reference sequence). The CDR3: CASSLQNPDRSNYGYTF. The CDR3 DNA is TGTGCCAGCAGCTTACAGAACCCGGACCGCTCTAACTATGGCTACACCTTC. Full variable domain (missing parts from reference TRBV7-9 and TRBJ1-2): DTGVSQNPRHKITKRGQNVTFRCDPISEHNRLYWYRQTLGQGPEFLTYFQNEAQLEKSRLLSDRFSAERPKGSFSTLEIQRTEQGDSAMYLCASSLQNPDRSNYGYTFGSGTRLTVV.

This clonotype was observed at least ten times. The genes are TRBV18 and TRBJ1-2; D not resolved. The V end lost 2 bases, the J end lost 1 base, and 8 bases lay between the germline ends. Germline V gene sequence: CDR1 KGHSH, CDR2 LQKENI. The CDR3 covers 14 residues. This CDR3 is CASSPKGSNYGYTF. The CDR3 bases are TGTGCCAGCTCACCAAAGGGCAGTAACTATGGCTACACCTTC.

The J gene is TRBJ1-3, the V gene TRBV2; TRBD1 aligns across 8 bases. CDR1 is SNHLY, CDR2 FYNNEI, per germline. The CDR3 is 14 amino acids. V lost 6 bases to trimming and J lost 6 bases; unmatched junction nucleotides: 7. CDR3 sequence reads: CASSADRAPNTIYF. In nucleotides, the CDR3 is TGTGCCAGCAGCGCGGACAGGGCCCCAAACACCATATATTTT.

This clonotype has ten or more counts. This sequence joins TRBV28 and TRBJ2-5; D gene uncertain. Deletions cut 2 bases from V and 5 bases from J, with 3 bases between. Germline V CDR1 and CDR2: MDHEN, SYDVKM. The CDR3 loop spans 11 amino acids. The DNA for the CDR3 is TGTGCCAGCAGTTTAAGGGAGACCCAGTACTTC. It yields the protein CASSLRETQYF.

To note about this clonotype: A read error may produce the germline difference seen at one junction end. The rearrangement joins TRBV5-1 to TRBJ2-3; D assignment may be TRBD1 or TRBD2 (5 bases each). The CDR3 contains 17 residues. The germline V gene has CDR1 SGHRS and CDR2 YFSETQ. Here the CDR3 DNA reads TGTGCCAGCAGCTTGGCCGAGAGGGGCCGTACGGGAGATACGCAGTATTTT. Its protein product is CASSLAERGRTGDTQYF. Filled out from reference TRBV5-1 and TRBJ2-3, the complete variable domain reads KAGVTQTPRYLIKTRGQQVTLSCSPISGHRSVSWYQQTPGQGLQFLFEYFSETQRNKGNFPGRFSGRQFSNSRSEMNVSTLELGDSALYLCASSLAERGRTGDTQYFGPGTRLTVL.

This clonotype was picked up many times. This chain connects TRBV5-1 to TRBJ2-1, with 12 bases lining up with TRBD2. Germline V gives CDR1 SGHRS, CDR2 YFSETQ. V lost 0 bases and J lost 7; bases outside the gene matches: 2. This CDR3 has 15 amino acids. The CDR3 reads CASSLGLAGENEQFF. In DNA, the CDR3 is TGCGCCAGCAGCTTGGGACTAGCGGGGGAGAATGAGCAGTTCTTC.

This clonotype was seen many times. This rearrangement joins TRBV5-1 to TRBJ2-1; TRBD2 might be the D (6 bases). The CDR3 length is 14 residues. Trimming stripped 7 bases from V and 8 bases from J, with 19 bases between. Germline CDR1 reads SGHRS; CDR2 reads YFSETQ. The CDR3 sequence: CASSPRLASDEQFF. For the CDR3, the DNA is TGCGCCAGCTCCCCTCGGCTAGCGTCCGATGAGCAGTTCTTC.

Ten or more counts support this clonotype. The chain employs TRBV3-1 and TRBJ2-3, with no clear D. The V end lost 1 base, the J end lost 6 bases, and 8 bases lay between the germline ends. This CDR3 has 13 residues. The germline V gene encodes CDR1 LGHDT and CDR2 YNNKEL (reference sequence). Written as DNA, the CDR3 is TGTGCCAGCAGCCAAGGTCACGGGGATACGCAGTATTTT. Amino acids: CASSQGHGDTQYF.

This clonotype was found a few times. The chain uses TRBV30 and TRBJ1-6, with TRBD1 matching 8 bases. In germline, CDR1 is GTSNPN, CDR2 SVGIG (reference sequence). The CDR3 runs to 14 residues. The V gene end was trimmed by 2 bases and the J gene end by 7 bases; junction bases not matched to a gene: 4. In DNA form, the CDR3 reads TGTGCCTGGAGTCTACAGGGGGGAAATTCACCCCTCCACTTT. Translating gives CAWSLQGGNSPLHF.

This clonotype was detected ten times or more. The chain links TRBV2 to TRBJ1-5, with 11 bases aligning to TRBD1. V dropped 7 bases and J dropped 0; count of bases not matched to a gene: 8. Germline lookup yields CDR1 SNHLY and CDR2 FYNNEI. This CDR3 region has 17 residues. CDR3 loop: CASMADRGPYSNQPQHF. In nucleotides, the CDR3 is TGTGCCAGCATGGCGGACAGGGGGCCCTATAGCAATCAGCCCCAGCATTTT. Filled out from reference TRBV2 and TRBJ1-5, the complete variable domain reads EPEVTQTPSHQVTQMGQEVILRCVPISNHLYFYWYRQILGQKVEFLVSFYNNEISEKSEIFDDQFSVERPDGSNFTLKIRSTKLEDSAMYFCASMADRGPYSNQPQHFGDGTRLSIL.

This clonotype was recorded at least ten times. In DNA, the CDR3 is TGTGCCTGGAGTACCGACCTAGGCGGGTCACCCCTCCACTTT. This encodes CAWSTDLGGSPLHF. The J gene is TRBJ1-6, the V gene TRBV30; D ambiguous. Germline values: CDR1 GTSNPN, CDR2 SVGIG (reference sequence). CDR3 length: 14 amino acids. V was clipped by 2 bases and J by 10 bases, with 15 bases between them. Drawing the rest from reference TRBV30 and TRBJ1-6, the complete variable domain is SQTIHQWPATLVQPVGSPLSLECTVEGTSNPNLYWYRQAAGRGLQLLFYSVGIGQISSEVPQNLSASRPQDRQFILSSKKLLLSDSGFYLCAWSTDLGGSPLHFGNGTRLTVT.

This clonotype showed up just a few times. This chain connects TRBV6-1 to TRBJ1-6; D gene unclear. Germline V lookup: CDR1 MNHNS, CDR2 SASEGT. V was clipped by 5 bases and J by 2 bases, with 10 bases between them. This CDR3 spans 15 amino acids. As DNA, the CDR3 is TGTGCCAGCAGTTATGATGCAACCTATAATTCACCCCTCCACTTT. It yields the protein CASSYDATYNSPLHF.

The gene calls are TRBV5-6 and TRBJ2-4; possibly TRBD2 for D (6 bases). Germline lookup yields CDR1 SGHDT and CDR2 YYEEEE. V dropped 1 base and J dropped 6 bases, with 11 bases sitting between them. This CDR3 spans 14 amino acids. CDR3 protein: CASSLLRGSNIQYF. DNA of the CDR3: TGTGCCAGCAGCTTGCTTCGGGGGTCAAACATTCAGTACTTC.

This clonotype was found many times. The V and J genes are TRBV4-1 and TRBJ2-1, with TRBD2 as a possible D gene (7 bases). Per the germline V gene, CDR1 is MGHRA and CDR2 is YSYEKL. The CDR3 covers 14 residues. Trimming took 8 bases from V and 3 from J, leaving 14 bases between them. The CDR3 spells CASAGGGGYNEQFF. The CDR3 DNA follows: TGCGCCAGCGCCGGAGGGGGGGGCTACAATGAGCAGTTCTTC.

This clonotype was detected only a few times. The chain is built from TRBV5-1 and TRBJ2-4, with 10 bases fitting TRBD2. Gene TRBJ2-1 matches the end of the DNA better, so the J call may be wrong. The CDR3 is 13 amino acids. The V gene's germline CDR1 is SGHRS and CDR2 YFSETQ. CDR3 sequence (DNA): TGCGCCAGCAGCCCGCGGACTAGCGGATTTCAGTTCTTC. Protein sequence: CASSPRTSGFQFF.

This clonotype was seen repeatedly, ten times or more. The junction and the germline gene differ at one end; a read error may be behind it. The genes are TRBV29-1 and TRBJ2-5, with TRBD1 as a possible D gene (6 bases). This CDR3 contains 13 residues. Germline CDR1 reads SQVTM; CDR2 reads ANQGSEA. The CDR3 protein is CSVVDRYQETQYF. CDR3 DNA: TGCAGCGTTGTCGACAGGTACCAAGAAACCCAGTACTTC.